This T cell receptor (beta chain) was captured in a study of blood T cell repertoires in COVID-19. Study-wide context: PBMCs, B-cell-depleted T cells, or T cells provided the cDNA or gDNA that made up the material.

Germline CDR1 reads GTSNPN; CDR2 reads SVGIG (reference sequence). The V and J ends lost 5 bases and 7 bases, in that order; junction bases with no gene match: 1. The CDR3 has 13 amino acids. In the study's own analysis: Estimation of nucleated cell counts relied on the amplification of reference gene primers. Generated by immunoSEQ multiplex PCR, the TCRdb table keeps only in-frame clones and is missing some. V, J and clone size were drawn from that table, and D and trimming were deduced from the DNA. Here the sample spans 150,000 or so clones, over 80% being singletons. Sequences were obtained from peripheral blood. The clonotype was recovered from a woman aged 70-85 years with acute or convalescent COVID-19. The V call is TRBV30, the J call TRBJ1-6, with 11 positions matching TRBD1. CDR3 in amino acids: CAWGTGGNSPLHF. DNA of the CDR3: TGTGCCTGGGGGACAGGGGGAAATTCACCCCTCCACTTT.